The 19 T cell receptor beta chains below come from one sample, sequenced in a study of CD4 T cells in relation to SARS-CoV-2 and coronaviruses. Unexposed donor CD4+ T cells date from about 2011-2019, before the COVID-19 pandemic. Isolation of CD4+ T cells took place after approximately 10 days in culture. Antigens of these TCRs are unknown. Only in-frame clones appear in the TCRdb table, and some are missing; sequencing was by immunoSEQ multiplex PCR. The sample lists over 15,000 clones; 70% to 85% were seen once. Sequencing used CD4+ T cells from PBMCs, cultured in vitro. All receptors come from a human donor in good health.

This chain joins TRBV10-2 and TRBJ1-4; unclear D gene. This CDR3 spans 14 amino acids. V was trimmed by 3 bases and J by 4 bases, leaving 9 bases between them. Germline V lookup: CDR1 WSHSY, CDR2 SAAADI. CDR3 loop: CASSDRTINEKLFF. For the CDR3, the DNA is TGCGCCAGCAGTGACAGAACCATTAATGAAAAACTGTTTTTT.

The CDR3 DNA follows: TGTGCCTGGAGTCCAATCAGGAGCAATCAGCCCCAGCATTTT. It yields the protein CAWSPIRSNQPQHF. The V and J genes are TRBV30 and TRBJ1-5; D is unresolved. The CDR3 is made up of 14 amino acids. CDR1 GTSNPN and CDR2 SVGIG come from the germline V gene (reference sequence). Trimming took off 2 bases at V and 1 base at J, with 9 bases between the two ends.

The chain couples TRBV3-1 (or the pseudogene TRBV3-2) to TRBJ2-1, with 8 bases lining up with TRBD2. The germline CDR1 and CDR2 sequences are LGHDT and YNNKEL (reference sequence). V was pared by 1 base and J by 0 bases, with 2 bases of the junction left unmatched. This CDR3 is 16 amino acids long. In nucleotides, the CDR3 is TGTGCCAGCAGCCAAGCGGGAGGGCACTCCTACAATGAGCAGTTCTTC. Protein sequence: CASSQAGGHSYNEQFF.

The chain employs TRBV19 and TRBJ1-6, with TRBD1 matching 7 bases. The V segment lost 7 bases and the J segment 9 bases; nucleotides outside the gene matches: 9. CDR1 is LNHDA and CDR2 is SQIVND in the germline V gene (reference sequence). The CDR3 length is 14 residues. The DNA for the CDR3 is TGTGCCAGTAAATCGACAGGGTCGAGTTCACCCCTCCACTTT. Protein: CASKSTGSSSPLHF.

The chain employs TRBV30 and TRBJ1-5; the D gene is possibly TRBD1 (6 bases). The CDR3 runs 18 residues. CDR1 and CDR2 (germline): GTSNPN, SVGIG (reference sequence). V gave up 5 bases and J gave up 2 bases, with 25 bases separating them. In nucleotides, the CDR3 is TGTGCCTGGTCCAGCTCGAGGACAGCCGAAGTCGGCAATCAGCCCCAGCATTTT. Its translation is CAWSSSRTAEVGNQPQHF.

The V call is TRBV5-1, the J call TRBJ2-7, with 8 bases aligning to TRBD1. V lost 4 bases, J lost 4 bases, and 13 bases stayed unmatched. The CDR3 runs to 16 residues. Germline values: CDR1 SGHRS, CDR2 YFSETQ. CDR3 sequence (DNA): TGCGCCAGCAGCACTTCCGGGACAGGAGGACCATACGAGCAGTACTTC. Translated, it gives CASSTSGTGGPYEQYF.

This chain uses TRBV30 with TRBJ1-5, with TRBD1 identical over 11 bases. CDR1 is GTSNPN and CDR2 is SVGIG in the germline V gene (reference sequence). This CDR3 region has 14 residues. The ends lost 1 base at V and 6 bases at J; junction bases unmatched: 2. CDR3 sequence reads: CAWSGTGGGQPQHF. As DNA, the CDR3 is TGTGCCTGGAGTGGGACAGGGGGCGGTCAGCCCCAGCATTTT.

The chain uses TRBV5-4 and TRBJ1-1; 7 bases map to TRBD1. The germline V gene encodes CDR1 SGHNT and CDR2 YYREEE (reference sequence). V was clipped by 5 bases and J by 6 bases; unmatched bases: 10. The CDR3 consists of 14 residues. This CDR3 is CASRSGQKTSEAFF. The CDR3 bases are TGTGCCAGCAGATCGGGACAGAAAACATCTGAAGCTTTCTTT.

The genes are TRBV9 and TRBJ1-2, with D tentatively TRBD1 (6 bases). The CDR3 runs 15 residues. In germline, CDR1 is SGDLS, CDR2 YYNGEE. The V end was cut by 2 bases, the J end by 5 bases, with 16 bases between. This CDR3 is CASSVLGIRGYGYTF. The DNA for the CDR3 is TGTGCCAGCAGCGTTCTTGGGATCAGGGGTTATGGCTACACCTTC.

The sample holds one count of this clone. The genes are TRBV7-8 and TRBJ1-3, with D tentatively TRBD1 (5 bases). V lost 4 bases and J 4 bases, leaving 14 bases between the germline ends. CDR3 size: 15 residues. CDR1 is SGHVS and CDR2 is FQNEAQ in the germline V gene. CDR3 in DNA: TGTGCCAGCAGCTCGGGGGGTTTTTCCGGAAACACCATATATTTT. Encoded protein: CASSSGGFSGNTIYF.

This chain connects TRBV18 to TRBJ2-1; 8 nucleotides line up with TRBD1. Germline CDR1 and CDR2: KGHSH and LQKENI. J lost 8 bases, V lost 0 bases, and 6 bases had no gene match. This CDR3 region has 15 residues. For the CDR3, the DNA is TGTGCCAGCTCACCACCGAACCAGGGGGCCGATGAGCAGTTCTTC. It yields the protein CASSPPNQGADEQFF.

The chain links TRBV29-1 to TRBJ1-2; tentative D call: TRBD1 (6 bases). This CDR3 spans 17 amino acids. Germline CDR1 and CDR2: SQVTM and ANQGSEA. Trimming shortened V by 6 bases and J by 5 bases, and 28 bases separated the two germline ends. CDR3 in amino acids: CSVDRIESTSLIYGYTF. In DNA form, the CDR3 reads TGCAGCGTAGACAGGATCGAGTCGACTTCCCTGATATATGGCTACACCTTC.

In nucleotides, the CDR3 is TGTGCCAGCAGCACCGAGGGGGACGAGGATCAGCCCCAGCATTTT. It codes for CASSTEGDEDQPQHF. V gene TRBV2 combines with J gene TRBJ1-5; possibly TRBD1 for D (6 bases). Looked up from germline, CDR1 is SNHLY and CDR2 is FYNNEI. Trimming removed 6 bases from V and 5 bases from J, with 17 bases in between. The CDR3 is 15 residues long.

The gene calls are TRBV7-3 and TRBJ2-1; D may be TRBD1 or TRBD2 (5 bases each). Per germline, CDR1 SGHTA and CDR2 FQGTGA. CDR3 size: 15 residues. Trimming pared 0 bases from V and 2 bases from J, leaving 8 bases between. CDR3 coding DNA: TGTGCCAGCAGCTTAACGTGGGGGACCTACAATGAGCAGTTCTTC. Encoded protein: CASSLTWGTYNEQFF.

V and J are TRBV19 and TRBJ1-1, with 8 positions matching TRBD1. This CDR3 spans 13 amino acids. J gave up 5 bases and V 3 bases, and 2 bases lay outside the gene matches. The germline V gene encodes CDR1 LNHDA and CDR2 SQIVND (reference sequence). The DNA of the CDR3 is TGTGCCAGTAGTATCAGACAGGGGACTGAAGCTTTCTTT. Protein: CASSIRQGTEAFF.

This chain joins TRBV4-1 and TRBJ2-1; D gene ambiguous. Germline V gene lookup returns CDR1 MGHRA and CDR2 YSYEKL. This CDR3 is built from 15 residues. V dropped 1 base and J dropped 2 bases, with 9 bases sitting between them. For the CDR3, the DNA is TGCGCCAGCAGCCAAGCTCGCGGAGCCTACAATGAGCAGTTCTTC. This gives the protein CASSQARGAYNEQFF.

The chain links TRBV11-2 to TRBJ2-1; D gene uncertain. Trimming took off 5 bases at V and 1 base at J, with 3 bases between the two ends. Germline V gene sequence: CDR1 SGHAT, CDR2 FQNNGV. The CDR3 is made up of 12 amino acids. The CDR3 reads CASSPSYNEQFF. The CDR3 region has the DNA TGTGCCAGCAGCCCTTCCTACAATGAGCAGTTCTTC.

The chain couples TRBV13 to TRBJ1-5; D gene uncertain. Germline CDR1 is PRHDT and CDR2 is FYEKMQ (reference sequence). CDR3 length: 14 residues. Trimming cost V 0 bases and J 1 base, with 4 bases left between them. CDR3 coding DNA: TGTGCCAGCAGCTTAGGCCGGAGCAATCAGCCCCAGCATTTT. As protein: CASSLGRSNQPQHF.

This clone was seen a few times. This chain uses TRBV3-1 (or the pseudogene TRBV3-2) with TRBJ1-2, with 10 bases that match TRBD1. V trimming: 0 bases; J trimming: 4 bases; junction bases outside the gene matches: 5. The CDR3 is 16 amino acids. CDR1 and CDR2 (germline): LGHDT, YNNKEL (reference sequence). The CDR3 nucleotides are TGTGCCAGCAGCCAAGACTGGACAGGGGGAGTCTATGGCTACACCTTC. Translating it yields CASSQDWTGGVYGYTF.